The clone carrying this T cell receptor (beta chain) has a count of ten or more. As yet, its antigen is unknown. The data originate from a study of Graves' ophthalmopathy and Graves' hyperthyroidism. Patients newly diagnosed with hyperthyroidism, under 2 months' duration, were aged 18 to 65, the study reports. The study amplified TCR beta CDR3 regions using RNA transcripts. Investigators did first-round RT-PCR with HTBI primers, then second-round multiplex PCR. TCRdb analysed the multiplex PCR reads with MiXCR anew, one entry per CDR3 protein. The sample carries about 500,000 distinct CDR3 sequences, just under 40% recorded once. Whole-study results and caveats: Ophthalmopathy versus stable hyperthyroidism: 13-signature model gave 87.88% sensitivity, 81.08% specificity.

CDR3 size: 13 residues. Germline CDR1 and CDR2: SGHRS and YFSETQ. V gave up 6 bases and J gave up 4 bases, with 11 bases separating them. This chain joins TRBV5-1 and TRBJ1-3; tentative D call: TRBD1 (5 bases). What was sequenced was peripheral blood or thyroid tissue (not recorded which). The source is an adult man with Graves' hyperthyroidism. The CDR3 DNA reads TGCGCCAGCACCCCAGGGTCCGGAAACACCATATATTTT. It codes for CASTPGSGNTIYF.